A single sample gave rise to the 15 T cell receptor beta chains below, sequenced in a study of CD8 T cells in ankylosing spondylitis. Study-wide results and caveats: Characteristic, it appeared, of ankylosing spondylitis blood was a TCR beta motif of roughly eight highly homologous variants.

TCRdb called the 5' RACE reads again in MiXCR, with one record for every CDR3 protein. The sample has hundreds of thousands of distinct CDR3 sequences, approximately 12% seen once. Their antigens are not known. Sequencing used blood, either unsorted or a sorted T cell fraction (not recorded which). Receptors originate from a male donor with ankylosing spondylitis.

This clonotype turned up a few times. V is TRBV4-2 and J is TRBJ2-1; 8 positions agree with TRBD2. This CDR3 comprises 17 residues. V was pared by 0 bases and J by 2 bases, with 6 bases of the junction left unmatched. From germline, CDR1 is LGHNA and CDR2 YNFKEQ. The chain's CDR3 is CASSQEHKLAAYNEQFF. DNA of the CDR3: TGTGCCAGCAGCCAAGAACATAAACTAGCGGCCTACAATGAGCAGTTCTTC.

The chain couples TRBV29-1 to TRBJ1-4; D is possibly TRBD1 (5 bases). The germline V gene encodes CDR1 SQVTM and CDR2 ANQGSEA. There are 13 residues in the CDR3. In nucleotides, the CDR3 is TGCGCGTTGGGGGAGTCAACTAATGAAAAACTGTTTTTT. This codes for CALGESTNEKLFF. The complete variable domain, with remaining parts taken from reference TRBV29-1 and TRBJ1-4, reads SAVISQKPSRDICQRGTSLTIQCQVDSQVTMMFWYRQQPGQSLTLIATANQGSEATYESGFVIDKFPISRPNLTFSTLTVSNMSPEDSSIYLCALGESTNEKLFFGSGTQLSVL.

This chain uses TRBV20-1 with TRBJ2-1, with TRBD1 identical over 7 bases. CDR3 size: 15 residues. Losses at the gene ends were 1 base for V and 1 base for J; bases not matched to a gene: 4. The germline V gene has CDR1 DFQATT and CDR2 SNEGSKA (reference sequence). The CDR3 region is CSARVETGSYNEQFF. CDR3 in DNA: TGCAGTGCTAGAGTTGAGACAGGGTCCTACAATGAGCAGTTCTTC.

This clonotype has just a few counts. This chain links TRBV15 with TRBJ1-5; TRBD1 matches 11 bases. The CDR3 consists of 15 residues. CDR1 is LNHNV, CDR2 YYDKDF, per germline (reference sequence). The V gene end was trimmed by 5 bases and the J gene end by 4 bases; junction bases not matched to a gene: 4. The CDR3 DNA sequence: TGTGCCACCAGCGGAGGACAGGGGGCAAATCAGCCCCAGCATTTT. It yields the protein CATSGGQGANQPQHF. The full variable domain, completed using reference TRBV15 and TRBJ1-5, is DAMVIQNPRYQVTQFGKPVTLSCSQTLNHNVMYWYQQKSSQAPKLLFHYYDKDFNNEADTPDNFQSRRPNTSFCFLDIRSPGLGDTAMYLCATSGGQGANQPQHFGDGTRLSIL.

This clonotype was recorded a few times. This chain joins TRBV6-1 and TRBJ2-1; 11 nucleotides line up with TRBD1. V lost 6 bases to trimming and J lost 6 bases; unmatched junction nucleotides: 4. The germline CDR1 and CDR2 sequences are MNHNS and SASEGT. The CDR3 contains 14 residues. The CDR3 bases are TGTGCCAGCAGAAGGACAGGGGGCTCCAATGAGCAGTTCTTC. Protein product: CASRRTGGSNEQFF.

This clonotype was picked up a small number of times. The V and J genes are TRBV9 and TRBJ2-1; the D gene is possibly TRBD2 (6 bases). The CDR3 contains 16 residues. V gave up 0 bases and J gave up 4 bases, with 14 bases separating them. CDR1 is SGDLS, CDR2 YYNGEE, per germline. CDR3 region: CASSVESLATYNEQFF. The CDR3 DNA sequence: TGTGCCAGCAGCGTAGAGAGCCTAGCGACATACAATGAGCAGTTCTTC.

This clonotype was picked up many times. This chain joins TRBV5-1 and TRBJ2-3, with D possibly matching TRBD1 (6 bases). Trimming left V 4 bases short and J 2 bases short, with 14 bases between. Germline loops: CDR1 SGHRS, CDR2 YFSETQ. The CDR3 has 15 residues. This CDR3 is CASSKTGELTDTQYF. The CDR3 DNA sequence: TGCGCCAGCAGCAAGACAGGAGAGCTCACAGATACGCAGTATTTT. Supplemented by reference TRBV5-1 and TRBJ2-3, the full variable domain reads KAGVTQTPRYLIKTRGQQVTLSCSPISGHRSVSWYQQTPGQGLQFLFEYFSETQRNKGNFPGRFSGRQFSNSRSEMNVSTLELGDSALYLCASSKTGELTDTQYFGPGTRLTVL.

This chain links TRBV4-2 with TRBJ1-2; tentative D call: TRBD1 (6 bases). Germline V CDR1 and CDR2: LGHNA, YNFKEQ. V lost 3 bases, J lost 8 bases, and 25 bases lay in between. The CDR3 sequence is 17 residues long. The CDR3 protein is CASSQTPQRGERGGYTF. DNA for the CDR3: TGTGCCAGCAGCCAGACCCCTCAACGGGGGGAGAGGGGGGGCTACACCTTC.

The rearrangement joins TRBV12-3 or TRBV12-4 to TRBJ1-5; weak D call: TRBD1 (6 bases). This CDR3 has 15 residues. Trimming took off 0 bases at V and 4 bases at J, with 10 bases between the two ends. In nucleotides, the CDR3 is TGTGCCAGCAGTTTAGCACAGGGTAGAAATCAGCCCCAGCATTTT. It specifies CASSLAQGRNQPQHF.

This clonotype was observed many times. The V and J genes are TRBV10-3 and TRBJ2-7; 9 bases are a match to TRBD1. CDR1 and CDR2 from the germline V gene are ENHRY and SYGVKD. CDR3 length: 14 residues. The V segment lost 6 bases and the J segment 5 bases; nucleotides outside the gene matches: 8. Here the CDR3 reads CAIRAGTGPHEQYF. The CDR3 bases are TGTGCCATCAGAGCCGGGACAGGGCCCCACGAGCAGTACTTC.

The chain links TRBV4-2 to TRBJ1-1, with a tentative D call TRBD1 (5 bases). V was trimmed by 4 bases and J by 1 base, leaving 10 bases between them. Germline CDR1 is LGHNA and CDR2 is YNFKEQ. The CDR3 is 14 residues long. The CDR3 loop is CASSRDSKNTEAFF. The CDR3 region has the DNA TGTGCCAGCAGCCGAGACAGCAAGAACACTGAAGCTTTCTTT.

This sequence joins TRBV20-1 and TRBJ1-5, with 10 bases matching TRBD1. Losses at the gene ends were 3 bases for V and 3 bases for J; bases not matched to a gene: 5. From germline, CDR1 is DFQATT and CDR2 SNEGSKA (reference sequence). This CDR3 has 15 amino acids. In nucleotides, the CDR3 is TGCAGTGCTAGCTCGGACAGGGGGATCAATCAGCCCCAGCATTTT. Translated: CSASSDRGINQPQHF.

This chain connects TRBV5-5 to TRBJ1-1; D is perhaps TRBD1 (5 bases). Germline V gene sequence: CDR1 SGHKS, CDR2 YYEKEE (reference sequence). V lost 1 base, J lost 4 bases, and 8 bases lay in between. The CDR3 is made up of 13 amino acids. The CDR3 is CASSLSGFTEAFF. DNA for the CDR3: TGTGCCAGCAGCTTGTCAGGGTTCACTGAAGCTTTCTTT.

This clonotype occurred many times. The rearrangement uses TRBV25-1 and TRBJ1-5; D not resolved. Trimming stripped 2 bases from V and 9 bases from J, with 8 bases between. The CDR3 spans 12 residues. Germline V gene sequence: CDR1 MGHDK, CDR2 SYGVNS. CDR3 sequence reads: CASSEGSGPQHF. CDR3 sequence (DNA): TGTGCCAGCAGTGAAGGGAGTGGGCCCCAGCATTTT.

The chain employs TRBV5-1 and TRBJ2-7, with D possibly TRBD1 on 6 matching bases. The CDR3 is 14 amino acids. Trimming removed 4 bases from V and 4 bases from J, with 15 bases in between. The V gene's germline CDR1 is SGHRS and CDR2 YFSETQ. CDR3 bases: TGCGCCAGCAGCCGCTCTACAGGGAATTACGAGCAGTACTTC. Translated, it gives CASSRSTGNYEQYF.